The 15 T cell receptor beta chains below were found in one sample sequenced in a study of blood T cell repertoires in COVID-19. Produced via immunoSEQ multiplex PCR; TCRdb's table is partial and in-frame only. The table has fewer than 700,000 clones, about 89% seen once. Sequencing was carried out using peripheral blood. The source is a woman aged 45-59 years with COVID-19, enrolled during active disease.

The table lists this clone with a count of one. The chain employs TRBV13 and TRBJ2-1, with D perhaps matching TRBD2 (6 bases). Trimming removed 0 bases at V and 0 bases at J, with 9 bases between. This CDR3 is 16 amino acids long. Germline V gives CDR1 PRHDT, CDR2 FYEKMQ (reference sequence). The DNA for the CDR3 is TGTGCCAGCAGCTTAGGGGGACTCGGCTCCTACAATGAGCAGTTCTTC. This gives the protein CASSLGGLGSYNEQFF.

The chain couples TRBV7-9 to TRBJ1-3; 8 positions match TRBD1. The CDR3 consists of 15 residues. Looked up from germline, CDR1 is SEHNR and CDR2 is FQNEAQ (reference sequence). V was pared by 2 bases and J by 9 bases, with 9 bases of the junction left unmatched. The CDR3 is CASSLTGQAETTIYF. The CDR3 DNA reads TGTGCCAGCAGCTTAACGGGACAGGCAGAGACCACCATATATTTT.

This chain links TRBV2 with TRBJ2-7; a possible D gene is TRBD1 (5 bases). CDR1 SNHLY and CDR2 FYNNEI come from the germline V gene. V lost 8 bases to trimming and J lost 2 bases, with 13 bases between them. The CDR3 totals 13 residues. The CDR3, as DNA: TGTGCCAGCTCGCAGGAAGGGGCCTACGAGCAGTACTTC. It specifies CASSQEGAYEQYF.

The chain uses TRBV5-4 and TRBJ2-7, with D uncertain. The germline V and J ends were trimmed by 2 bases and 6 bases, with 9 bases remaining between them. The CDR3 contains 12 residues. Per the germline V gene, CDR1 is SGHNT and CDR2 is YYREEE (reference sequence). DNA for the CDR3: TGTGCCAGCAGCTTCGAAAAGCTCGAGCAGTACTTC. Protein product: CASSFEKLEQYF.

The chain is built from TRBV5-4 and TRBJ2-5; 10 bases map to TRBD1. Per germline, CDR1 SGHNT and CDR2 YYREEE (reference sequence). Losses at the gene ends were 10 bases for V and 5 bases for J; bases not matched to a gene: 5. The CDR3 spans 12 residues. DNA for the CDR3: TGTGCCGTGGGACAGGGGTACGAGACCCAGTACTTC. Its translation: CAVGQGYETQYF.

The V and J genes are TRBV6-1 and TRBJ1-3; 9 bases map to TRBD1. V dropped 3 bases and J dropped 7; count of bases not matched to a gene: 7. The CDR3 length is 15 residues. Germline loops: CDR1 MNHNS, CDR2 SASEGT. CDR3: CASSERDREANTIYF. The CDR3 DNA is TGTGCCAGCAGTGAGAGGGACAGGGAGGCGAACACCATATATTTT.

This clone was observed a single time. V gene TRBV9 combines with J gene TRBJ2-2, with TRBD1 identical over 8 bases. V shed 1 base and J 0 bases; nucleotides not matched to a gene: 2. The germline V gene encodes CDR1 SGDLS and CDR2 YYNGEE. The CDR3 is 16 amino acids. The CDR3 sequence: CASSVMDRANTGELFF. The CDR3 nucleotides are TGTGCCAGCAGCGTAATGGACAGGGCGAACACCGGGGAGCTGTTTTTT.

This chain uses TRBV19 with TRBJ2-3; possibly TRBD2 for D (5 bases). Trimming left V 7 bases short and J 2 bases short, with 13 bases between. Germline V lookup: CDR1 LNHDA, CDR2 SQIVND (reference sequence). The CDR3 is 14 amino acids. The CDR3 sequence: CASNSGLLTDTQYF. CDR3 sequence (DNA): TGTGCCAGTAATTCTGGACTGCTCACAGATACGCAGTATTTT.

The gene calls are TRBV6-5 and TRBJ1-1, with D maybe TRBD1 (5 bases). In germline, CDR1 is MNHEY, CDR2 SVGAGI. Trimming cost V 1 base and J 10 bases, with 16 bases left between them. The CDR3 runs 14 residues. The CDR3 nucleotides are TGTGCCAGCAGTTACTATAAGGCGGCCGGGGGAGCTTTCTTT. This encodes CASSYYKAAGGAFF.

The chain employs TRBV29-1 and TRBJ1-2; D may be TRBD1 (6 bases). Germline CDR1 reads SQVTM; CDR2 reads ANQGSEA. V lost 7 bases to trimming and J lost 8 bases, with 20 bases between them. The CDR3 sequence is 13 residues long. The CDR3 loop is CSAQDSRWKGYTF. The CDR3 DNA follows: TGCAGCGCACAGGACAGTCGTTGGAAGGGCTACACCTTC.

CDR3 sequence reads: CASSLGAYYEQYF. The CDR3 DNA follows: TGTGCCAGCAGCTTAGGGGCCTACTACGAGCAGTACTTC. The chain is built from TRBV11-2 and TRBJ2-7; D remains ambiguous. Per the germline V gene, CDR1 is SGHAT and CDR2 is FQNNGV. The CDR3 totals 13 residues. Trimming stripped 1 base from V and 3 bases from J, with 7 bases between. Full variable domain (missing parts from reference TRBV11-2 and TRBJ2-7): EAGVAQSPRYKIIEKRQSVAFWCNPISGHATLYWYQQILGQGPKLLIQFQNNGVVDDSQLPKDRFSAERLKGVDSTLKIQPAKLEDSAVYLCASSLGAYYEQYFGPGTRLTVT.

The rearrangement links TRBV6-5 to TRBJ2-3; TRBD1 matches 8 bases. From germline, CDR1 is MNHEY and CDR2 SVGAGI. V lost 10 bases, J lost 6 bases, and 9 bases stayed unmatched. This CDR3 region has 13 residues. In DNA form, the CDR3 reads TGTGCCACCAGGACAGGGCTGGAGGATACGCAGTATTTT. Protein: CATRTGLEDTQYF.

This sequence joins TRBV20-1 and TRBJ1-1, with D unresolved. CDR1 is DFQATT and CDR2 is SNEGSKA in the germline V gene (reference sequence). Trimming removed 3 bases at V and 1 base at J, with 9 bases between. The CDR3 consists of 13 residues. The CDR3 sequence is CSASRQANTEAFF. Here the CDR3 DNA reads TGCAGTGCTAGTAGGCAGGCGAACACTGAAGCTTTCTTT.

This chain uses TRBV13 with TRBJ2-4; 10 bases map to TRBD1. With 3 bases clipped from V and 1 base from J, the junction kept 6 bases outside the gene matches. There are 17 residues in the CDR3. CDR1 PRHDT and CDR2 FYEKMQ come from the germline V gene (reference sequence). The CDR3 loop is CASSLSGTGAAKNIQYF. CDR3 coding DNA: TGTGCCAGCAGCTTGTCCGGGACAGGGGCTGCCAAAAACATTCAGTACTTC.

The V gene is TRBV5-1, the J gene TRBJ1-1; D not certain. Germline-derived CDR1 and CDR2 are SGHRS and YFSETQ. The CDR3 is made up of 15 amino acids. With 0 bases removed from V and 6 bases from J, the gap between germline ends came to 15 bases. Here the CDR3 DNA reads TGCGCCAGCAGCTTGGTTACAGAGGGTAGCGCTGAAGCTTTCTTT. It yields the protein CASSLVTEGSAEAFF.